In this sample, the clone carrying this TCR beta chain turned up many times. Amplification targeted the TCR beta CDR3 regions, with RNA transcripts as the source material. The first-round RT-PCR employed HTBI primers together with the Qiagen OneStep RT-PCR kit. A multiplex PCR was then performed as the second round. In TCRdb, the multiplex PCR reads were re-called with MiXCR into one record per CDR3 protein. In the table there are around 400,000 distinct CDR3 sequences, 21% of which are singletons. This entry comes from a study of Graves' ophthalmopathy and Graves' hyperthyroidism. Germline CDR1 reads MDHEN; CDR2 reads SYDVKM. The CDR3 spans 18 residues. V trimming: 5 bases; J trimming: 3 bases; junction bases outside the gene matches: 12.

The chain links TRBV28 to TRBJ2-5; the match to TRBD2 covers 13 bases. The sequence derives from a woman between 18 and 29 years old with stable Graves' hyperthyroidism. Sequenced sample: peripheral blood. CDR3: CASSPLHAGTSGEETQYF. The CDR3 region has the DNA TGTGCCAGCAGTCCCCTCCATGCCGGGACTAGCGGGGAAGAGACCCAGTACTTC.